This T cell receptor beta chain was identified during a study of long-term antiretroviral therapy in people with HIV. Study outcomes and limitations: The study found narrower CDR3 length ranges in HIV repertoires than in controls. From the mid-2000s to the late 2010s, blood was obtained, possibly while participants received older ART regimens.

Sequencing used immunoSEQ v3.0 at survey level. TCRdb's table, derived via immunoSEQ multiplex PCR, lists solely in-frame clones and lacks some. The sample shows roughly 28,000 clones, approximately 95% of them seen only once. Germline assignment: CDR1 SGHNT and CDR2 YYREEE (reference sequence). V trimming: 3 bases; J trimming: 4 bases; junction bases outside the gene matches: 6. The CDR3 loop spans 15 amino acids. On this clone: As yet, its antigen is unknown.

The sequence derives from a man aged 25-45 years with HIV. This material consisted of unsorted PBMCs, taken 5.3 years after starting antiretroviral therapy. The rearrangement links TRBV5-4 to TRBJ2-3; 9 bases map to TRBD2. CDR3 residues: CASSSGTSSPDTQYF. The CDR3 DNA reads TGTGCCAGCAGCTCAGGGACTAGCTCACCAGATACGCAGTATTTT.